The T cell receptor beta chain under discussion was sequenced for a study of Ad26.COV2.S vaccination and SARS-CoV-2 variants (dated by TCRdb to about 2021). About the full investigation: Vaccine-arm donors were drawn from COV1001, a multicentre, randomized, double-blind, placebo-controlled phase I-IIa trial of Ad26.COV2.S in healthy adults. Ad26.COV2.S was given intramuscularly at 5x10^10 or 1x10^11 viral particles, as a single shot or as two shots 56 days apart. The specificity and breadth of SARS-CoV-2-reactive T cell receptors after Ad26.COV2.S vaccination were assessed by TCRbeta repertoire sequencing. A total of approximately 30 samples were included in the TCR-sequenced set, comprising roughly 19 Ad26.COV2.S vaccine recipients, 5 placebo recipients and 8 SARS-CoV-2 convalescent individuals. Trial participants were randomized into five groups of five: low-dose or high-dose Ad26.COV2.S given once or twice, or placebo on both occasions. Investigators remained blinded to trial group allocation during experiments and outcome assessment.

Overall study outcomes, separate from this receptor: The study was not powered for comparison of responses between vaccine doses or regimens. Compared with placebo recipients, Ad26.COV2.S recipients showed higher spike-specific TCR breadth (P = 0.0014). Vaccine and placebo recipients had similar non-spike TCR breadth, a finding consistent with the vaccine containing only spike. The authors noted that total T cell responses may have been underestimated by the TCR breadth and depth analyses. After vaccination, spike-specific CD8+ and CD4+ T cell responses were reported to show substantial breadth.

With regard to this clone: Its antigen is not yet known. Per-base qualities were not stored, and no clone one base away is much larger.

The immunoSEQ Assay was used to sequence TCRbeta CDR3 regions. After extraction, genomic DNA underwent amplification by bias-controlled multiplex PCR, followed by high-throughput sequencing. On the study's bioinformatics: To quantify the absolute abundance of every unique TCRbeta CDR3 region, sequences were collapsed and filtered. T cell fraction was estimated by normalizing TCRbeta template counts to usable DNA, which was measured by amplifying reference genes present in all nucleated cells. Repertoire TCRs were annotated as SARS-CoV-2-specific by exact matching of V gene, CDR3 amino acid sequence and J gene to a known reactive TCR set. The reference SARS-CoV-2 TCR set was obtained from MIRA and was filtered for enrichment in COVID-19-positive ImmuneCODE repertoires, whereby public or cross-reactive TCRs were removed. Using the MIRA antigens, annotated TCRs were further analysed by specific ORF or by position within an ORF. Depth was the summed frequency of annotated unique rearrangements, while breadth was defined as annotated unique rearrangements over total unique productive rearrangements. Group comparisons of TCR breadth used two-sided Wilcoxon rank-sum tests. This is the immuneACCESS table as TCRdb keeps it, with only in-frame sequences that have V and J called. A part of the clones is gone; compared with another copy, unresolved V genes explain less than half, and the rest is unexplained. The DNA was the basis for D and trimming; V, J and clone size are from that table. The sample table records 300,000 to 350,000 clones; roughly 90% of these occur just once. 5% of the sample is taken by the ten largest.

The sample's treatment or condition, from its label and the paper: over 15 received Ad26.COV2.S at low or high dose, single or two shots; about 5 received placebo; per-sample allocation not given. For vaccine and placebo recipients, repertoires were sequenced using samples collected on day 63 after the first injection. Cohort 1b enrolled about two dozen adults aged 18-55 years at a single site in Boston, USA, between 29 July and 7 August 2020. As a vaccine, Ad26.COV2.S was a replication-incompetent adenovirus type 26 vector that expressed a prefusion-stabilized SARS-CoV-2 spike protein derived from the original Wuhan strain. The CDR3, cysteine through phenylalanine, is 18 amino acids long. The DNA shown is the 54-base CDR3, in frame from base 1. Cut back by 5 bases and 0 bases, the V and J ends lie 17 bases apart. Sequences SGHTA (CDR1) and FQGNSA (CDR2) are obtained from the germline V gene.

The clonotype was recovered from a person between 18 and 60 years old who received the Ad26.COV2.S COVID-19 vaccine or a placebo. Sample: peripheral blood, taken in a trial of Ad26.COV2.S vaccine versus placebo. The V and J genes are TRBV7-2 and TRBJ1-6, with the D gene not clear enough to name. The bases are TGTGCCAGCAGCCTCCGACAACTCAGGAGCTCCTATAATTCACCCCTCCACTTT. This is translated as CASSLRQLRSSYNSPLHF.